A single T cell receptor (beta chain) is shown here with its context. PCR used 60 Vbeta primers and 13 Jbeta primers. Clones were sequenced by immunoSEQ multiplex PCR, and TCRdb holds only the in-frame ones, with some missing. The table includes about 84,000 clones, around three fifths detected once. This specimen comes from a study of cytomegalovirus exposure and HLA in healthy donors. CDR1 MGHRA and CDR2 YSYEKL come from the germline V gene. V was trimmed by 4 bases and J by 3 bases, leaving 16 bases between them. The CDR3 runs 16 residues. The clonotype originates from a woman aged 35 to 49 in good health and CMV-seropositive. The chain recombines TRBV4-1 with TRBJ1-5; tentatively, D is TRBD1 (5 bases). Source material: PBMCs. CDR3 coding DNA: TGCGCCAGCAGCCCATCCACACGACAGTACAATCAGCCCCAGCATTTT. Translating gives CASSPSTRQYNQPQHF.